This TCR beta chain comes out of a study of T-cell memory formation after mild COVID-19. Germline CDR1 is SEHNR and CDR2 is FQNEAQ (reference sequence). The CDR3 extends over 13 amino acids. V lost 3 bases and J 5 bases, leaving 7 bases between the germline ends. Remarks on this clonotype: Its antigen is currently unknown.

The study, taken as a whole, reports: Second-wave clones reaching peak frequency on day 37 lacked confirmed SARS-CoV-2 specificity. A second wave expanding day 15 to 37 was CD4+-biased; contracting clones were balanced.

Constant-segment primers served in 5'RACE that generated TCR alpha and TCR beta cDNA libraries bearing sample barcodes and UMIs. TCRdb itself ran the 5' RACE reads through MiXCR, one entry per CDR3 protein. In the table there are some 69,000 distinct CDR3 sequences, 16% of which are singletons. Sample: PBMCs or a T cell subset sorted from them (not recorded which). This chain links TRBV7-9 with TRBJ2-2, with D unclear. The TCR originated in an adult woman who had mild COVID-19 (a few samples of this study predate the infection). Cell type and time point are not known. CDR3 loop: CASSLTPTGELFF. CDR3 DNA: TGTGCCAGCAGCTTGACACCAACCGGGGAGCTGTTTTTT.